Given below is one T cell receptor beta chain in context. The target antigen is unknown. The data stem from a study of naive and memory T cell subsets. Study conclusions and caveats: Expression changes during T cell differentiation may affect RNA-based TCR counts. There was no ground truth to check naive and memory subset results. A clonotype means one alpha or beta sequence, not an alpha/beta pair.

The CDR3 extends over 17 amino acids. The germline CDR1 and CDR2 sequences are SGHRS and YFSETQ. The V end was cut by 2 bases, the J end by 8 bases, with 23 bases between. An equimolar mix of two oligonucleotides served as the beta constant-region primer for TRBC1 and TRBC2. The ligated cDNA underwent four PCR rounds using SP2 and nested alpha and beta constant-region primers. The cDNA 3' end received a ligated single-stranded oligonucleotide carrying the SP2 primer and a 12-nucleotide UMI. TCRdb reprocessed the UMI-ligation and nested PCR reads via MiXCR and lists one record per CDR3 protein. The repertoire consists of approximately 16,000 distinct CDR3 sequences, with 8% to 9.5% occurring once and the leading ten covering around 23%.

This clonotype originated in a human donor in good health. Specimen: central memory CD8+ T cells from blood. The genes are TRBV5-1 and TRBJ2-1; a weak D match, TRBD2 (7 bases). The CDR3, as DNA: TGCGCCAGCAGCTTACCGACTCGGGGGGCTAGTGGGGATGAGCAGTTCTTC. Its protein is CASSLPTRGASGDEQFF. The complete variable domain, with remaining parts taken from reference TRBV5-1 and TRBJ2-1, reads KAGVTQTPRYLIKTRGQQVTLSCSPISGHRSVSWYQQTPGQGLQFLFEYFSETQRNKGNFPGRFSGRQFSNSRSEMNVSTLELGDSALYLCASSLPTRGASGDEQFFGPGTRLTVL.